The following is a TCR beta chain sequence with its context. The data were produced by immunoSEQ multiplex PCR, yet TCRdb's version contains in-frame clones alone and is incomplete. Here the sample spans over 30,000 clones, approximately 86% being singletons. V was pared by 2 bases and J by 5 bases, with 12 bases between. Per the germline V gene, CDR1 is GTSNPN and CDR2 is SVGIG (reference sequence). CDR3 length equals 14 residues. The data stem from a study of blood T cell repertoires in COVID-19. For the study at large: Acute and convalescent COVID-19 samples came from the United States, Italy and Spain.

The source of this sequence is a man between 70 and 80 years old with acute or convalescent COVID-19. The specimen was peripheral blood. The genes are TRBV30 and TRBJ2-2; D is possibly TRBD2 (7 bases). CDR3 nucleotide sequence: TGTGCCTGGAGTCCGGGGGGCGCGACCGGGGAGCTGTTTTTT. It yields the protein CAWSPGGATGELFF.